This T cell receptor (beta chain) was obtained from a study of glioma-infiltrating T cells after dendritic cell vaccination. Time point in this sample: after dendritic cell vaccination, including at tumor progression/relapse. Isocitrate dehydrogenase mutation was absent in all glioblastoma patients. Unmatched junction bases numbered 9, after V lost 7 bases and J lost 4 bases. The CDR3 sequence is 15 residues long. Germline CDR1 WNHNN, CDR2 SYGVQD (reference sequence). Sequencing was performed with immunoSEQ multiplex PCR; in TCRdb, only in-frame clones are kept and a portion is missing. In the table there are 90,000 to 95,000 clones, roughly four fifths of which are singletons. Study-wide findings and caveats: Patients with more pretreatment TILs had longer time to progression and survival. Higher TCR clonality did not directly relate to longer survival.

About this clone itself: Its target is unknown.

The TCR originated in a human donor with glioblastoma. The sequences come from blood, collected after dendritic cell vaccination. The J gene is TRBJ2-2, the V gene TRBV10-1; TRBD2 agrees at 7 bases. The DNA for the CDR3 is TGCGCCAGCACCCCGGGGGGAGAGGGCACCGGGGAGCTGTTTTTT. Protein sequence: CASTPGGEGTGELFF.